This TCR beta chain was sequenced during a study of T cell responses to AZD1222 COVID-19 vaccine. General observations from the study: Recipients of two AZD1222 doses showed rising Spike-specific TCR breadth and depth.

With respect to this clone: Its specificity is not known.

The method was immunoSEQ multiplex PCR; TCRdb's version includes in-frame clones alone and lacks a portion of them. The sample lists 130,000 or so clones, approximately 94% occurring once. This TCR was sampled from an adult in good health. The sample in question was peripheral blood, obtained on day 0 of AZD1222 vaccination.

The chain's CDR3 is CASSVARDYTEAFF. CDR3 sequence (DNA): TGTGCCAGTAGTGTGGCCAGGGACTACACTGAAGCTTTCTTT. This chain links TRBV19 with TRBJ1-1; D perhaps matches TRBD1 (5 bases). The CDR3 length is 14 residues. Germline V gives CDR1 LNHDA, CDR2 SQIVND (reference sequence). Trimming left V 5 bases short and J 3 bases short, with 13 bases between.